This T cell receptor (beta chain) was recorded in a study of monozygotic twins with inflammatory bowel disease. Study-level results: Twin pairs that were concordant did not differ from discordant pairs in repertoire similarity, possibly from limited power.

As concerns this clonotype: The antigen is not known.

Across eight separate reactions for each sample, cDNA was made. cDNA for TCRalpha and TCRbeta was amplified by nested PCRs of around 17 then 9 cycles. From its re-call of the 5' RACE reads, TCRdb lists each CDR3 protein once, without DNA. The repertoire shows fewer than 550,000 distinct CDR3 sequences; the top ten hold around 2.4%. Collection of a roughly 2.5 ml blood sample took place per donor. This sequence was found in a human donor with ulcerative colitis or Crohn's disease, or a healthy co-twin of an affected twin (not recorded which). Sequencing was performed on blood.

The CDR3 sequence is CASSLTTLTYEQYF. This chain connects TRBV5-1 to TRBJ2-7. The CDR3 consists of 14 residues. Germline V CDR1 and CDR2: SGHRS, YFSETQ. Supplemented by reference TRBV5-1 and TRBJ2-7, the full variable domain reads KAGVTQTPRYLIKTRGQQVTLSCSPISGHRSVSWYQQTPGQGLQFLFEYFSETQRNKGNFPGRFSGRQFSNSRSEMNVSTLELGDSALYLCASSLTTLTYEQYFGPGTRLTVT.